This TCR beta chain was captured by sequencing in a study of blood T cell repertoires in COVID-19. As for the study in general: Samples of COVID-19 (acute and convalescent) were obtained from the United States, Italy and Spain. PBMCs, B-cell-depleted T cells, or T cells were the source of the cDNA or gDNA that made up the material.

In the source study's methods: Scientists estimated how many nucleated cells there were by amplifying reference gene primers. Clones were sequenced by immunoSEQ multiplex PCR, and TCRdb holds only the in-frame ones, with some missing. V and J calls and clone size are given by that table; D and trimming were obtained from the DNA. The sample yields 250,000 to 300,000 clones, 85% seen once. CDR3 length: 12 residues. V was pared by 4 bases and J by 12 bases, with 13 bases between. Looked up from germline, CDR1 is SQVTM and CDR2 is ANQGSEA. This sequence was found in a man aged 50-60 years with active or convalescent COVID-19. Specimen: peripheral blood. The chain carries TRBV29-1 and TRBJ1-6; D perhaps matches TRBD1 (6 bases). CDR3 nucleotide sequence: TGCAGCGTTGGCGAACAGGGAATACCCCTCCACTTT. This sequence encodes CSVGEQGIPLHF.